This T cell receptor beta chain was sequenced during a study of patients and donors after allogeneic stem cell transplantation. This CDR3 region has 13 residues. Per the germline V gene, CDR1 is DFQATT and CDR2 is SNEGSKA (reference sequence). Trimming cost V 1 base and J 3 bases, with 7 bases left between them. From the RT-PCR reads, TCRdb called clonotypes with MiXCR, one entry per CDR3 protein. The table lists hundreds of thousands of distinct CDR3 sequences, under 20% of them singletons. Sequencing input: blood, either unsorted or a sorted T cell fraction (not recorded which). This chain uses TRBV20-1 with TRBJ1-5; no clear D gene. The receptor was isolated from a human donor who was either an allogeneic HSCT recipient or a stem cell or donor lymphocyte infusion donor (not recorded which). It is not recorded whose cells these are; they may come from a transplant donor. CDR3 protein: CSARVEPNQPQHF. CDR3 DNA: TGCAGTGCTAGAGTGGAGCCCAATCAGCCCCAGCATTTT.